This TCR beta chain was identified during a study of cytomegalovirus exposure and HLA in healthy donors. The germline CDR1 and CDR2 sequences are LGHNA and YSLEER. Between the trimmed V and J ends, which lost 4 bases and 0 bases, there was a span of 6 bases. The CDR3 runs 14 residues. There are a few counts of this clone. PCR amplification relied on 60 Vbeta primers (plus 13 Jbeta primers). Sequenced by immunoSEQ multiplex PCR; TCRdb stores in-frame clones only, minus some. The data hold over 150,000 clones, with about 76% observed a single time. This sequence joins TRBV4-3 and TRBJ2-2; no firm D call. Input material: PBMCs. The receptor was derived from a male donor in good health and CMV-seropositive. CDR3 bases: TGCGCCAGCAGCCCGCGAACGAACACCGGGGAGCTGTTTTTT. This gives the protein CASSPRTNTGELFF.